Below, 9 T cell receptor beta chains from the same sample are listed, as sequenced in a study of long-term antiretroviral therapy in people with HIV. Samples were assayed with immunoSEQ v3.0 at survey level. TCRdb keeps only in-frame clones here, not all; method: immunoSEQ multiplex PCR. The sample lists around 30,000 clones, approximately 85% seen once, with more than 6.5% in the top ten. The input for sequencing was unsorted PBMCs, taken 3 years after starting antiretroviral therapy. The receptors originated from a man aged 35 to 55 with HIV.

For the CDR3, the DNA is TGTGCCAGCAGCCTCGGACAGGTCAATTCACCCCTCCACTTT. This encodes CASSLGQVNSPLHF. The genes are TRBV13 and TRBJ1-6; 7 bases align to TRBD1. The germline V gene has CDR1 PRHDT and CDR2 FYEKMQ (reference sequence). V shed 5 bases, J shed 7 bases, and the junction held 5 bases outside the gene matches. The CDR3 is 14 amino acids.

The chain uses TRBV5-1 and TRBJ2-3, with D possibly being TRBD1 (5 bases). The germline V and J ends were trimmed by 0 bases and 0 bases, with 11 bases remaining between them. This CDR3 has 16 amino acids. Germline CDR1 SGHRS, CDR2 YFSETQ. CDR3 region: CASSLGGSASTDTQYF. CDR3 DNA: TGCGCCAGCAGCTTGGGGGGCAGCGCTAGCACAGATACGCAGTATTTT.

CDR3 in amino acids: CASSMIDRGRLVGYTF. CDR3 sequence (DNA): TGTGCCAGTAGTATGATTGACAGGGGGCGCTTGGTTGGCTACACCTTC. The chain recombines TRBV19 with TRBJ1-2; 10 bases map to TRBD1. J lost 7 bases, V lost 3 bases, and 11 bases had no gene match. The CDR3 sequence is 16 residues long. CDR1 and CDR2 from the germline V gene are LNHDA and SQIVND (reference sequence).

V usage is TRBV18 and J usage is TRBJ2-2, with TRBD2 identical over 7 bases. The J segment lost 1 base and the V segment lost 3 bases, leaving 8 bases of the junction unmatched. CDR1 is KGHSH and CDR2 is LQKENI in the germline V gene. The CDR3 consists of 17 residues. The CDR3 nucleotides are TGTGCCAGCTCACCTGCCAGCGGGGCGCGGAACACCGGGGAGCTGTTTTTT. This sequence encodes CASSPASGARNTGELFF.

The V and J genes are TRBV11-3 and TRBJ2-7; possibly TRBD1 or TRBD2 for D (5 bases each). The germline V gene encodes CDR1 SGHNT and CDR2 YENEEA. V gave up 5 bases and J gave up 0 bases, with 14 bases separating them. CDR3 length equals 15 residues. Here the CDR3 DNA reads TGTGCCAGCAGCAATCGGGACCGAAACTCCTACGAGCAGTACTTC. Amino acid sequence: CASSNRDRNSYEQYF.

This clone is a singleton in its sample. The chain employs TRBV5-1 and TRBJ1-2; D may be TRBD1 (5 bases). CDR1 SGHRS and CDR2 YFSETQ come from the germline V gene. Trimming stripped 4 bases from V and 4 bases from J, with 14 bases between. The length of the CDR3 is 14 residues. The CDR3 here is CASSGAAHSYGYTF. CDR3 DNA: TGCGCCAGCAGCGGGGCCGCGCATAGCTATGGCTACACCTTC.

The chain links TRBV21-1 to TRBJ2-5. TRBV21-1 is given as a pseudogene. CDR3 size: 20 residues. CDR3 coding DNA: TGTGCCAGCAGCAAACCGCGGCAAGTGGACAGTCTGTCACGGGAGGAGACCCAGTACTTC. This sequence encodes CASSKPRQVDSLSREETQYF.

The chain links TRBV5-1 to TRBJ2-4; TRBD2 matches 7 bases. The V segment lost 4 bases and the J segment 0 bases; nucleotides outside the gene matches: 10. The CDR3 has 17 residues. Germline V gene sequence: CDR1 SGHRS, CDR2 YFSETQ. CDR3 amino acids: CASSPPGGIEAKNIQYF. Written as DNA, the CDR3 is TGCGCCAGCAGCCCCCCCGGGGGGATTGAAGCCAAAAACATTCAGTACTTC. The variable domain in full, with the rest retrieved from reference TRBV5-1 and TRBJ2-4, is KAGVTQTPRYLIKTRGQQVTLSCSPISGHRSVSWYQQTPGQGLQFLFEYFSETQRNKGNFPGRFSGRQFSNSRSEMNVSTLELGDSALYLCASSPPGGIEAKNIQYFGAGTRLSVL.

CDR3 region: CASSRFWGDTQYF. The DNA for the CDR3 is TGTGCCAGCAGCAGGTTCTGGGGAGATACGCAGTATTTT. The V call is TRBV5-6, the J call TRBJ2-3; no clear D gene. Per the germline V gene, CDR1 is SGHDT and CDR2 is YYEEEE. Trimming cost V 4 bases and J 5 bases, with 11 bases left between them. The CDR3 loop spans 13 amino acids.